This T cell receptor (beta chain) derives from a study of blood T cell repertoires in COVID-19. As for the study in general: From the United States, Italy and Spain came samples of acute and convalescent COVID-19.

V was shortened by 5 bases and J by 0 bases, with 11 bases between the two germline ends. Germline-derived CDR1 and CDR2 are MNHEY and SMNVEV (reference sequence). The CDR3 is 15 residues long. As processed by the authors: The authors estimated nucleated cell counts from reference gene primer amplification. Generated by immunoSEQ multiplex PCR, the TCRdb table keeps only in-frame clones and is missing some. V and J calls and clone size follow that table, whereas D and trimming were derived from the DNA. In the table there are around 73,000 clones, roughly 80% of which are singletons. This sequence joins TRBV27 and TRBJ1-3; TRBD1 might be the D (6 bases). The material sequenced was peripheral blood. The origin of this receptor is a man aged 65 to 85 with COVID-19, enrolled during active disease. The DNA for the CDR3 is TGTGCCAGCAGTCCAACAGGGACCTCTGGAAACACCATATATTTT. Translating gives CASSPTGTSGNTIYF.